These 19 T cell receptor beta chains came from one sample sequenced in a study of blood T cell repertoires in COVID-19. Repertoires were generated with immunoSEQ multiplex PCR, while TCRdb's copy carries only in-frame clones and drops some. This repertoire shows about 200,000 clones, around nine tenths found once; its top ten account for 5.5% to 7.5%. Sequencing input: peripheral blood. Receptor source: a man aged 60-69 years who had recovered from COVID-19.

V usage is TRBV5-1 and J usage is TRBJ2-5; TRBD2 aligns across 10 bases. The V and J ends lost 3 bases and 1 base, in that order; junction bases with no gene match: 6. The CDR3 consists of 16 residues. The germline V gene has CDR1 SGHRS and CDR2 YFSETQ. This CDR3 reads CASSSGLATVQETQYF. CDR3 in DNA: TGCGCCAGCAGCTCGGGACTAGCGACAGTCCAAGAGACCCAGTACTTC.

The rearrangement links TRBV6-4 to TRBJ1-5; 10 bases match TRBD1. The V gene end was trimmed by 4 bases and the J gene end by 4 bases; junction bases not matched to a gene: 4. The CDR3 is 15 amino acids. Germline lookup yields CDR1 MRHNA and CDR2 SNTAGT. The CDR3 region has the DNA TGTGCCAGCAGTGCTGGGACAGGGGCAAATCAGCCCCAGCATTTT. Amino acid sequence: CASSAGTGANQPQHF.

In this sample, this clone turned up once. The CDR3: CASSLPGTGLNEQFF. The CDR3, as DNA: TGTGCCAGCTCACTTCCCGGGACAGGGCTGAATGAGCAGTTCTTC. The V and J genes are TRBV18 and TRBJ2-1, with 9 bases fitting TRBD1. The germline V gene encodes CDR1 KGHSH and CDR2 LQKENI. The CDR3 is 15 amino acids. The trim removed 4 bases at V and 7 bases at J, leaving 8 bases unmatched.

The chain carries TRBV3-1 (or the pseudogene TRBV3-2) and TRBJ2-1; 11 bases are shared with TRBD2. The CDR3 runs to 16 residues. Germline CDR1 and CDR2: LGHDT and YNNKEL (reference sequence). Trimming took 3 bases from V and 7 from J; bases not matched to a gene: 8. In DNA form, the CDR3 reads TGTGCCAGCAGCCAGAGCGTAGCGGGGGGGCAAAATGAGCAGTTCTTC. Residues: CASSQSVAGGQNEQFF.

The V and J genes are TRBV7-2 and TRBJ2-2; D not certain. The ends were cut back, 1 base at V and 2 bases at J, with 5 bases in the middle. Germline CDR1 reads SGHTA; CDR2 reads FQGNSA. The CDR3 spans 14 residues. In DNA form, the CDR3 reads TGTGCCAGCAGCTTAGAACACAACACCGGGGAGCTGTTTTTT. It yields the protein CASSLEHNTGELFF.

This clone was detected only a few times. This chain joins TRBV20-1 and TRBJ1-1, with D tentatively TRBD1 (6 bases). There are 11 residues in the CDR3. Germline CDR1 and CDR2: DFQATT and SNEGSKA (reference sequence). Trimming took off 5 bases at V and 7 bases at J, with 11 bases between the two ends. CDR3 nucleotides: TGCAGTGCTCGAAGGGGGTTTGAAGCTTTCTTT. Translating gives CSARRGFEAFF.

This chain uses TRBV15 with TRBJ2-3; 13 bases agree with TRBD2. The germline V gene encodes CDR1 LNHNV and CDR2 YYDKDF (reference sequence). The CDR3 has 18 residues. J lost 6 bases, V lost 1 base, and 10 bases had no gene match. CDR3 sequence (DNA): TGTGCCACCAGCAGAGTAGTAACTAGCGGGAGGGCGGGGGATACGCAGTATTTT. Translated: CATSRVVTSGRAGDTQYF.

The rearrangement joins TRBV5-4 to TRBJ1-2, with D unresolved. CDR3 length: 11 amino acids. Trimming left V 4 bases short and J 2 bases short, with 3 bases between. In germline, CDR1 is SGHNT, CDR2 YYREEE (reference sequence). The CDR3 DNA is TGTGCCAGCAGCCAAAACTATGGCTACACCTTC. This translates into CASSQNYGYTF.

V usage is TRBV5-4 and J usage is TRBJ2-1; 12 bases are shared with TRBD2. The CDR3 runs 15 residues. The germline gives CDR1 SGHNT, CDR2 YYREEE (reference sequence). The V and J ends lost 1 base and 12 bases, in that order; junction bases with no gene match: 8. CDR3 DNA sequence: TGTGCCAGCAGCTTGCGCCTAGCGGGGGGGCTGTTGCAGTTCTTC. This codes for CASSLRLAGGLLQFF.

The chain carries TRBV6-1 and TRBJ2-5; 7 bases align to TRBD2. The CDR3 runs 15 residues. Germline assignment: CDR1 MNHNS and CDR2 SASEGT. Trimming at V came to 3 bases and at J to 3 bases, leaving 7 bases not matched to a gene. CDR3 region: CASSDGGTKKETQYF. Written as DNA, the CDR3 is TGTGCCAGCAGTGACGGTGGGACTAAAAAAGAGACCCAGTACTTC.

This clone has a single count. This rearrangement joins TRBV30 to TRBJ1-1; D unresolved. The V gene lost 2 bases and the J gene lost 1 base, with 8 bases spanning the gap. CDR3 length: 13 residues. Looked up from germline, CDR1 is GTSNPN and CDR2 is SVGIG (reference sequence). In DNA, the CDR3 is TGTGCCTGGAGTCACCTAGGGAACACTGAAGCTTTCTTT. Its translation is CAWSHLGNTEAFF.

This chain joins TRBV7-3 and TRBJ2-7; 11 nucleotides agree with TRBD1. Per the germline V gene, CDR1 is SGHTA and CDR2 is FQGTGA. CDR3 length: 15 residues. V shed 7 bases, J shed 4 bases, and the junction held 9 bases outside the gene matches. The CDR3 nucleotides are TGTGCCAGCACCCCAGAAGGGACAGGGGGGTACGAGCAGTACTTC. This gives the protein CASTPEGTGGYEQYF.

This rearrangement joins TRBV6-5 to TRBJ1-1; a possible D gene is TRBD1 (6 bases). V was clipped by 5 bases and J by 1 base, with 14 bases between them. The CDR3 covers 15 residues. The germline gives CDR1 MNHEY, CDR2 SVGAGI. This chain's CDR3 is CASSTRQVQNTEAFF. The DNA of the CDR3 is TGTGCCAGCAGTACACGACAGGTTCAGAACACTGAAGCTTTCTTT.

The chain links TRBV18 to TRBJ2-2; 8 nucleotides align to TRBD1. The CDR3 runs to 18 residues. CDR1 KGHSH and CDR2 LQKENI come from the germline V gene. The J segment lost 5 bases and the V segment lost 2 bases, leaving 13 bases of the junction unmatched. The DNA of the CDR3 is TGTGCCAGCTCACCAGGGGTTCCGGGACAGGCTTCAACCGGGGAGCTGTTTTTT. Protein: CASSPGVPGQASTGELFF. Filled out from reference TRBV18 and TRBJ2-2, the complete variable domain reads NAGVMQNPRHLVRRRGQEARLRCSPMKGHSHVYWYRQLPEEGLKFMVYLQKENIIDESGMPKERFSAEFPKEGPSILRIQQVVRGDSAAYFCASSPGVPGQASTGELFFGEGSRLTVL.

The chain couples TRBV7-3 to TRBJ2-4, with D tentatively TRBD2 (6 bases). Germline CDR1 and CDR2: SGHTA and FQGTGA. CDR3 length: 16 residues. The V and J ends lost 2 bases and 2 bases respectively, with 13 bases between them. The CDR3 coding sequence is TGTGCCAGCAGCTTAGGGGAGGAGGGACCCAAAAACATTCAGTACTTC. This translates into CASSLGEEGPKNIQYF.

The chain joins TRBV9 to TRBJ2-7; TRBD1 matches at 7 bases. The CDR3 is 16 residues long. V shed 0 bases and J 0 bases; nucleotides not matched to a gene: 6. The germline V gene has CDR1 SGDLS and CDR2 YYNGEE. The CDR3 DNA reads TGTGCCAGCAGCGTAGGGCCAGGGGGAGTCTCCTACGAGCAGTACTTC. It translates to CASSVGPGGVSYEQYF.

The rearrangement joins TRBV18 to TRBJ1-2; 9 nucleotides align to TRBD1. The V gene's germline CDR1 is KGHSH and CDR2 LQKENI. With V trimmed by 1 base and J by 5 bases, 14 bases remained unmatched. CDR3 length: 18 residues. CDR3 sequence reads: CASSPLQRPGQGIYGYTF. The CDR3 bases are TGTGCCAGCTCACCACTTCAGCGGCCGGGACAGGGCATTTATGGCTACACCTTC.

The chain joins TRBV20-1 to TRBJ2-7, with a weak D call TRBD2 (5 bases). The CDR3 length is 14 residues. Trimming took 3 bases from V and 6 from J, leaving 18 bases between them. Germline loops: CDR1 DFQATT, CDR2 SNEGSKA (reference sequence). CDR3 in amino acids: CSASSTAGESEQYF. The CDR3 DNA is TGCAGTGCTAGTAGCACCGCTGGGGAGAGCGAGCAGTACTTC.

The chain links TRBV6-5 to TRBJ1-5; no reliable D call. Germline V gives CDR1 MNHEY, CDR2 SVGAGI. The CDR3 contains 15 residues. Trimming took 7 bases from V and 0 from J, leaving 13 bases between them. CDR3 in DNA: TGTGCCAGCATGCGGGCAGCCTATAGCAATCAGCCCCAGCATTTT. This codes for CASMRAAYSNQPQHF.